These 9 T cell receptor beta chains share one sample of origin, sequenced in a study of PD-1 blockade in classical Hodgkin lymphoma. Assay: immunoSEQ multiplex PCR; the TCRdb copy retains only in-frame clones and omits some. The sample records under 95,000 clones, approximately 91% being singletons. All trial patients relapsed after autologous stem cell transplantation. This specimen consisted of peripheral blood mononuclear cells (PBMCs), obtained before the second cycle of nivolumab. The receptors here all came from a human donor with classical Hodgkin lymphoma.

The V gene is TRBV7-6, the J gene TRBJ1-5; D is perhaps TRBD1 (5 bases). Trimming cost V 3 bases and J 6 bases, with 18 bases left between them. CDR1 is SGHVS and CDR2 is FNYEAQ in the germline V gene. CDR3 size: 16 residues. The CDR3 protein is CASSLTVGTDFQPQHF. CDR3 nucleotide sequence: TGTGCCAGCAGCTTGACAGTGGGGACCGATTTTCAGCCCCAGCATTTT.

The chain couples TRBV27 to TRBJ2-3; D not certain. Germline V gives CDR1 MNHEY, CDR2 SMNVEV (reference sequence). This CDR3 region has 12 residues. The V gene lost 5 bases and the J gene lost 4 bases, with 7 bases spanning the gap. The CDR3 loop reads CASSPPADTQYF. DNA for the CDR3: TGTGCCAGCAGTCCTCCTGCAGATACGCAGTATTTT.

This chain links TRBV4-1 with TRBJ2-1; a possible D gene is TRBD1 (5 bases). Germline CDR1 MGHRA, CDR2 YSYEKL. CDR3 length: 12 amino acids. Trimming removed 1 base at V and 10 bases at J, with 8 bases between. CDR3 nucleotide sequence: TGCGCCAGCAGCCAAGGGGGCACAGAGCAGTTCTTC. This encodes CASSQGGTEQFF.

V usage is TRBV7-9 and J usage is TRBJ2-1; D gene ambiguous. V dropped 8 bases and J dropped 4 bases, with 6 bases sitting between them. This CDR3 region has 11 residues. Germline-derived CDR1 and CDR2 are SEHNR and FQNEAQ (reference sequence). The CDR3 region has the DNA TGTGCCAGCGACCTTTACAATGAGCAGTTCTTC. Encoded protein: CASDLYNEQFF.

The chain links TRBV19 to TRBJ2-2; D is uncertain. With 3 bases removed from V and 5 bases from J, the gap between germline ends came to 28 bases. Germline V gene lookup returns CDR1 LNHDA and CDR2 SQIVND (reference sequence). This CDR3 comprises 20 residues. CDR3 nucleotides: TGTGCCAGTAGTATGCTCGGTGCGCGCCTGCTAATAACAGAAACCGGGGAGCTGTTTTTT. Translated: CASSMLGARLLITETGELFF.

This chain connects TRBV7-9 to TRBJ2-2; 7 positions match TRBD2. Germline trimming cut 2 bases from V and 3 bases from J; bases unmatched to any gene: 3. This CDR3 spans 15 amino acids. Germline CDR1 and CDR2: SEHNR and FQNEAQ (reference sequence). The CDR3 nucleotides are TGTGCCAGCAGCTTATGGCTAGCGGACACCGGGGAGCTGTTTTTT. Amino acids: CASSLWLADTGELFF.

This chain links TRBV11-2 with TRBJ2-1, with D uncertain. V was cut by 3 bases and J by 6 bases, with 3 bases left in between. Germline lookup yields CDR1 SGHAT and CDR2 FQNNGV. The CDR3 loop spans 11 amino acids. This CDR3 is CASSFLNEQFF. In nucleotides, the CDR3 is TGTGCCAGCAGCTTTCTCAATGAGCAGTTCTTC.

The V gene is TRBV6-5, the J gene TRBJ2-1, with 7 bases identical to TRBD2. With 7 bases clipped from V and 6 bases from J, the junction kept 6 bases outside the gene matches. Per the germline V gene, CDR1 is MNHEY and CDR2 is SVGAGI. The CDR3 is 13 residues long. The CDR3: CASTRTRGNEQFF. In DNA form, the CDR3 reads TGTGCCAGCACGCGGACTAGAGGCAATGAGCAGTTCTTC.

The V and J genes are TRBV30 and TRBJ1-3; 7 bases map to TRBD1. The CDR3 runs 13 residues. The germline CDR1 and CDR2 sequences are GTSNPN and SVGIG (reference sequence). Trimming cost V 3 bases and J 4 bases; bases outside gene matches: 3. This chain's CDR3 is CAWSRGEGNTIYF. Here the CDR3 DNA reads TGTGCCTGGAGCAGGGGGGAGGGAAACACCATATATTTT. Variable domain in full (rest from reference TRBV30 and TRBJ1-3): SQTIHQWPATLVQPVGSPLSLECTVEGTSNPNLYWYRQAAGRGLQLLFYSVGIGQISSEVPQNLSASRPQDRQFILSSKKLLLSDSGFYLCAWSRGEGNTIYFGEGSWLTVV.